These T cell receptor beta chains were read from a single sample in a study of T cell repertoires in ileal Crohn's disease. Some clones are missing from TCRdb's copy, which holds only in-frame ones; the method was immunoSEQ multiplex PCR. The sample holds some 14,000 clones, about 85% seen once. The specimen sequenced was ileal tissue. The receptors here all came from an adult with Crohn's disease. Both conserved end residues are part of each CDR3. D genes are given only for firm matches. Rows give clone size only sometimes, using once, few, many, or a class for an expanded clone.

>.|TRBV18|TRBJ1-6|.
TGTGCCAGCTCAACGGGACAATATAATTCACCCCTCCACTTT
CASSTGQYNSPLHF
>.|TRBV5-1|TRBJ2-7|TRBD1
TGCGCCAGCAGCCCCGGGACAGGGTCCTACGAGCAGTACTTC
CASSPGTGSYEQYF
>few|TRBV11-2|TRBJ2-7|TRBD1
TGTGCCAGCAGCTTAGGAGTGACAGGGGGCTACGAGCAGTACTTC
CASSLGVTGGYEQYF
>.|TRBV4-1|TRBJ2-7|TRBD2
TGCGCCAGCAGCCTGTTAGCGGGGACCTACGAGCAGTACTTC
CASSLLAGTYEQYF
>.|TRBV6-1|TRBJ2-2|.
TGTGCCAGCAGCCAGACGGTAGCGGGGGAGCTGTTTTTT
CASSQTVAGELFF
>.|TRBV7-9|TRBJ1-2|.
TGTGCCAGCAGCTTAGGGACATCCATCGACGGCTACACCTTC
CASSLGTSIDGYTF
>.|TRBV6-6|TRBJ2-3|.
TGTGCCAGCAGTTACAGCAGGGGTACAGATACGCAGTATTTT
CASSYSRGTDTQYF
>.|TRBV5-1|TRBJ2-7|.
TGCGCCAGCAGCTTGGATTCGGGTCGGGACGAGCAGTACTTC
CASSLDSGRDEQYF
>few|TRBV7-3|TRBJ2-7|TRBD1
TGTGCCAGCAGCTTAAGGGCAGGGGGAGCCTACGAGCAGTACTTC
CASSLRAGGAYEQYF
>.|TRBV29-1|TRBJ2-3|.
TGCAGCGTTGGACTTAACAGGGCCACAGATACGCAGTATTTT
CSVGLNRATDTQYF
>.|TRBV7-6|TRBJ1-1|.
TGTGCCAGCAGCCAACAGGGCTCTGAAGCTTTCTTT
CASSQQGSEAFF
>.|TRBV30|TRBJ2-5|.
TGTGCCTGGAGTGATATACAGGGTCTTGAAGAGACCCAGTACTTC
CAWSDIQGLEETQYF
>.|TRBV19|TRBJ2-1|TRBD1
TGTGCCAGTAGTGGGACAGGGTTAATGGGGGAGCAGTTCTTC
CASSGTGLMGEQFF
>.|TRBV4-2|TRBJ1-6|TRBD1
TGTGCCAGCAGCCAAGATGCATTGGGACAGGGTAAATCACCCCTCCACTTT
CASSQDALGQGKSPLHF
>.|TRBV11-1|TRBJ2-1|TRBD1
TGTGCCAGCAGCCCGGACAGGGGGAAGAATGAGCAGTTCTTC
CASSPDRGKNEQFF
>.|TRBV7-2|TRBJ2-7|.
TGTGCCAGCACACCCCCGGGAGCTGGAATTGTCCGCGAGCAGTACTTC
CASTPPGAGIVREQYF
>.|TRBV27|TRBJ2-1|.
TGTGCCAGCAGTTTATCCCCTAGCGTCAAAGAGCAGTTCTTC
CASSLSPSVKEQFF
>.|TRBV28|TRBJ1-2|TRBD1
TGTGCCAGCAGTTTTCCGGGACAGGGGAGGTATGGCTACACCTTC
CASSFPGQGRYGYTF
>.|TRBV15|TRBJ1-4|.
TGTGCCACCAGCAGAGATTTGGGGGCCATTGAAAAACTGTTTTTT
CATSRDLGAIEKLFF
>.|TRBV7-2|TRBJ1-2|TRBD1
TGTGCCAGCAGCTTAGATACAGGGGTGAGCTATGGCTACACCTTC
CASSLDTGVSYGYTF
>.|TRBV9|TRBJ1-3|.
TGTGCCAGCAGCGTAGGCAGGGGAAACACCATATATTTT
CASSVGRGNTIYF
>few|TRBV11-2|TRBJ2-7|TRBD2
TGTGCCAGCAGCATAGGAACTAGCGGGGGATACGAGCAGTACTTC
CASSIGTSGGYEQYF
>.|TRBV6-4|TRBJ1-2|.
TGTGCCAGCAGCAGGGAAGGAAACTATGGCTACACCTTC
CASSREGNYGYTF
>.|TRBV7-9|TRBJ2-2|.
TGTGCCAGCAGCTTAGGGGCAGGGGCTGTCACCGGGGAGCTGTTTTTT
CASSLGAGAVTGELFF
>.|TRBV27|TRBJ2-1|TRBD2
TGTGCCAGCAGTTTATGGACTAGCAATGAGCAGTTCTTC
CASSLWTSNEQFF
>.|TRBV2|TRBJ1-2|.
TGTGCCAGCAGTGCGCAGAGCGATGGCTACACCTTC
CASSAQSDGYTF